The present TCR beta chain was sequenced within a study of early T cells in non-severe SARS-CoV-2 infection. Study context: Bulk RNA from unsorted whole blood was sequenced; chains were unpaired.

In the case of this clonotype: Its cognate antigen is unknown.

Attachment of unique molecular identifiers was made to individual cDNA molecules. TCRdb ran MiXCR on the 5' RACE reads and lists one entry per CDR3 protein. Of more than 65,000 distinct CDR3 sequences in the sample, 4% to 6% were seen once. Study results and limitations: Anti-spike CD8 responses were favored in VDJdb matching, and private and CD4 specificities were missed.

The CDR3 covers 15 residues. With 4 bases clipped from V and 5 bases from J, the junction kept 10 bases outside the gene matches. CDR1 and CDR2 (germline): MGHRA, YSYEKL. This receptor was obtained from an adult who was a healthcare worker with PCR-confirmed SARS-CoV-2 infection or an uninfected control (not recorded which). The donor label of this sample is uncertain. The J gene is TRBJ1-1, the V gene TRBV4-1; TRBD1 matches 7 bases. The starting material was whole blood, obtained at baseline. The CDR3 nucleotides read TGCGCCAGCAGCCCTGGGACAGTAGGATTGACTGAAGCTTTCTTT. It codes for CASSPGTVGLTEAFF.